This T cell receptor (beta chain) emerged from a study of blood T cells in healthy people across ages. Concerning this clonotype: What it recognizes is unknown.

Overall study findings and caveats: More naive CD4+ cells and higher diversity were found in long-lived than in aged donors. Unsorted PBMCs prevented conclusive naive versus antigen-experienced comparison.

Alongside a J-beta primer mix, a sample-barcoded 5' primer served in a second PCR lasting about 7 to 12 cycles. A single record per CDR3 protein comes from TCRdb applying MiXCR to the 5' RACE reads. The sample shows about 670,000 distinct CDR3 sequences, 52% of them seen only once. The CDR3 consists of 13 residues. Between the trimmed V and J ends, which lost 5 bases and 4 bases, there was a span of 10 bases. The V gene is TRBV12-3 or TRBV12-4, the J gene TRBJ2-3; D is unclear. The receptor's source is an elderly woman in good health. Sequenced material: blood. The CDR3 nucleotides read TGTGCCAGCAGTAGCCATAGGGCAGATACGCAGTATTTT. It yields the protein CASSSHRADTQYF.